This entry describes one T cell receptor beta chain. As to time point: pretreatment peripheral blood. This sample is part of a study of PD-L1 blockade in urothelial cancer. At the level of the study: Most of the 29 patients were men who had bladder-origin urothelial cancer. Blood was analyzed 3 weeks (second dose) and 6 weeks after treatment start.

TCRdb's table, derived via immunoSEQ multiplex PCR, lists solely in-frame clones and lacks some. Among 70,000 to 95,000 clones listed, roughly 90% were seen once. The germline CDR1 and CDR2 sequences are SEHNR and FQNEAQ (reference sequence). V dropped 0 bases and J dropped 5 bases, with 16 bases sitting between them. The CDR3 totals 16 residues. This sample comprised PBMCs, obtained around atezolizumab (anti-PD-L1) treatment. The sequence was collected from a woman of 80 years or more with urothelial cancer. This rearrangement joins TRBV7-9 to TRBJ1-2; D may be TRBD1 (5 bases). The DNA for the CDR3 is TGTGCCAGCAGCTTAGCTGGGACTGCACTCTCATATGGCTACACCTTC. Its translation is CASSLAGTALSYGYTF.